This paragraph reports one TCR beta chain. No antigen is known for it. With UMIs, 5'RACE template switching was used to make TCR beta cDNA. From the 5' RACE reads, TCRdb lists one entry per CDR3 protein and no DNA. Recorded for this sample: about 460,000 distinct CDR3 sequences. This sample stems from a study of T cells expressing NK-cell markers. Study-level background: The TCR beta repertoires originated in sorted CD3+CD56+NKG2C+, CD3+CD56+NKG2C- and CD3+CD56-NKG2C+ T cells. Eight donors were sequenced, of whom seven were HCMV-seropositive, while the remaining one was HCMV-seronegative. The study's findings and limits: Among CD8+ T cells from several donors, dominant NKG2C+ clonotypes accounted for about 1.0-7.0%.

This CDR3 has 16 amino acids. CDR1 is SGHDT and CDR2 is YYEEEE in the germline V gene. The clonotype originates from a woman aged 45-65 years in good health. Specimen: blood T cells: a sorted CD56 or NKG2C T cell subset, CD4+ or CD8+ T cells, or bulk PBMC T cells (not recorded which). V and J are TRBV5-6 and TRBJ2-4. The CDR3 loop is CASSLASGSAKNIQYF.